The 7 T cell receptor beta chains given below trace back to one sample, sequenced in a study of T-cell reconstitution after alpha-beta-depleted transplantation in children. The TCRbeta library incorporated unique molecular identifiers. A single record per CDR3 protein comes from TCRdb applying MiXCR to the PCR reads. The data show approximately 79,000 distinct CDR3 sequences, over 15% seen once. The sequencing here drew on PBMCs, mostly from graft donor cells, taken 360 days after TCRalphabeta/CD19-depleted stem cell transplant. The source of these receptors is a male patient between 2 and 10 years old who had a stem cell transplant for acute lymphoblastic leukemia, so the T cells may come from the graft donor.

A few counts support this clonotype. The gene calls are TRBV5-6 and TRBJ2-7, with no clear D. The ends were cut back, 0 bases at V and 3 bases at J, with 22 bases in the middle. This CDR3 has 18 amino acids. Germline-derived CDR1 and CDR2 are SGHDT and YYEEEE. The CDR3 protein is CASSLERSLPPVYYEQYF. The DNA of the CDR3 is TGTGCCAGCAGCTTGGAACGGTCCCTACCCCCCGTCTACTACGAGCAGTACTTC. Looking up the rest from reference TRBV5-6 and TRBJ2-7 gives the full variable domain: DAGVTQSPTHLIKTRGQQVTLRCSPKSGHDTVSWYQQALGQGPQFIFQYYEEEERQRGNFPDRFSGHQFPNYSSELNVNALLLGDSALYLCASSLERSLPPVYYEQYFGPGTRLTVT.

V gene TRBV7-9 combines with J gene TRBJ2-5, with 8 bases matching TRBD1. Germline values: CDR1 SEHNR, CDR2 FQNEAQ (reference sequence). This CDR3 has 15 residues. Losses at the gene ends were 1 base for V and 1 base for J; bases not matched to a gene: 2. CDR3 DNA: TGTGCCAGCAGCTTAGGGGACAGGACCCAAGAGACCCAGTACTTC. This codes for CASSLGDRTQETQYF. The full variable domain, its missing parts supplied by reference TRBV7-9 and TRBJ2-5, is DTGVSQNPRHKITKRGQNVTFRCDPISEHNRLYWYRQTLGQGPEFLTYFQNEAQLEKSRLLSDRFSAERPKGSFSTLEIQRTEQGDSAMYLCASSLGDRTQETQYFGPGTRLLVL.

This clonotype was observed many times. This rearrangement joins TRBV7-9 to TRBJ1-2; D is unresolved. The CDR3 contains 12 residues. Germline CDR1 reads SEHNR; CDR2 reads FQNEAQ (reference sequence). Trimming removed 2 bases from V and 4 bases from J, with 5 bases in between. As DNA, the CDR3 is TGTGCCAGCAGCTTATATGGCTATGGCTACACCTTC. It encodes CASSLYGYGYTF.

This clonotype has only a few counts. This sequence joins TRBV4-1 and TRBJ2-1; 11 nucleotides agree with TRBD2. The junction had 4 bases not matched to a gene; V was cut back by 1 base and J by 2 bases. Germline V lookup: CDR1 MGHRA, CDR2 YSYEKL. The CDR3 has 17 residues. The CDR3 loop reads CASSQAFSGRAYNEQFF. The CDR3 region has the DNA TGCGCCAGCAGCCAAGCCTTTAGCGGGAGGGCCTACAATGAGCAGTTCTTC.

The V and J genes are TRBV7-9 and TRBJ2-7; 7 positions agree with TRBD1. Germline lookup yields CDR1 SEHNR and CDR2 FQNEAQ (reference sequence). The CDR3 has 15 residues. V trimming: 0 bases; J trimming: 3 bases; junction bases outside the gene matches: 5. Here the CDR3 DNA reads TGTGCCAGCAGCTTAGCCGAGGGGGCGGACTACGAGCAGTACTTC. The encoded protein is CASSLAEGADYEQYF.

This clonotype has a count of ten or more. The rearrangement uses TRBV4-2 and TRBJ2-6, with TRBD2 identical over 7 bases. The CDR3 runs 17 residues. V shed 0 bases and J 4 bases; nucleotides not matched to a gene: 6. The V gene's germline CDR1 is LGHNA and CDR2 YNFKEQ. CDR3 in amino acids: CASSQDLRGRGANVLTF. CDR3 sequence (DNA): TGTGCCAGCAGCCAAGATCTGCGGGGGAGGGGGGCCAACGTCCTGACTTTC.

This clonotype has more than one count but fewer than ten. V usage is TRBV5-1 and J usage is TRBJ2-7; D is undetermined. CDR1 SGHRS and CDR2 YFSETQ come from the germline V gene. Trimming removed 0 bases at V and 1 base at J, with 8 bases between. The CDR3 length is 14 residues. This CDR3 reads CASSLEPTSYEQYF. For the CDR3, the DNA is TGCGCCAGCAGCTTGGAACCGACTTCCTACGAGCAGTACTTC.